This T cell receptor (beta chain) was found in a study of T cell responses to AZD1222 COVID-19 vaccine. With regard to this clone: The antigen remains undetermined.

Method: immunoSEQ multiplex PCR; TCRdb's copy keeps in-frame clones and lacks some. This table has around 160,000 clones, approximately 94% appearing once. Germline V gives CDR1 LGHDT, CDR2 YNNKEL (reference sequence). The CDR3 is 13 amino acids. V lost 6 bases, J lost 4 bases, and 13 bases lay in between. Study results and caveats: No day 14 peak samples; only post-peak repertoires were characterized. Females made up more of the donors, who were largely white British, and clonal diversity may have come out too low. Only a handful of AZD1222 recipients, roughly six in all, had baseline seropositivity.

This chain links TRBV3-1 (or the pseudogene TRBV3-2) with TRBJ2-7; tentative D call: TRBD1 (5 bases). The sequencing here drew on peripheral blood, taken on day 0 of AZD1222 vaccination. The receptor comes from an adult in good health. CDR3 sequence: CASSLISGYEQYF. Written as DNA, the CDR3 is TGTGCCAGCAGTCTTATTTCAGGGTACGAGCAGTACTTC.